The 30 T cell receptor beta chains below all came from one sample that was sequenced in a study of blood T cell repertoires in COVID-19. Assay: immunoSEQ multiplex PCR; the TCRdb copy retains only in-frame clones and omits some. The table lists about 120,000 clones, 65% to 85% of them singletons. The sample was peripheral blood. The receptors were gathered from a woman in her seventies with acute or convalescent COVID-19.

Concerning this clone itself: In this CDR3 the conserved last residue, phenylalanine or tryptophan, is missing, so a read error is likely. The DNA is left out, because the CDR3 cannot be placed on it with certainty; the CDR3 is given as TCRdb lists it. This rearrangement joins TRBV21-1 to TRBJ1-2; the D call TRBD1 from the table was never checked on the DNA. TRBV21-1 is designated a pseudogene. The CDR3 is 13 residues long, counting both termini. CDR3 sequence: CASNPRRDRGDQV.

This chain uses TRBV5-6 with TRBJ2-1, with 7 bases aligning to TRBD1. CDR1 is SGHDT, CDR2 YYEEEE, per germline. This CDR3 is built from 15 residues. The V segment lost 5 bases and the J segment 3 bases; nucleotides outside the gene matches: 8. The CDR3 region is CASRTGTAYYNEQFF. The CDR3 DNA follows: TGTGCCAGCAGAACGGGGACAGCTTACTACAATGAGCAGTTCTTC.

The chain is built from TRBV6-5 and TRBJ2-1; TRBD2 matches at 12 bases. CDR3 size: 16 residues. J gave up 3 bases and V 4 bases, and 4 bases lay outside the gene matches. The V gene's germline CDR1 is MNHEY and CDR2 SVGAGI. The CDR3 DNA reads TGTGCCAGCAGTTCATCGACTAGCGGGGGCTACAATGAGCAGTTCTTC. Translating gives CASSSSTSGGYNEQFF.

In this sample, this clone turned up once. The rearrangement links TRBV7-2 to TRBJ1-2; 8 positions agree with TRBD1. The CDR3 is 15 residues long. Germline CDR1 reads SGHTA; CDR2 reads FQGNSA. Unmatched junction bases numbered 6, after V lost 0 bases and J lost 6 bases. The CDR3 DNA is TGTGCCAGCAGCTTAGCCCCGGACAGGGACCATGGCTACACCTTC. Residues: CASSLAPDRDHGYTF.

The genes are TRBV2 and TRBJ2-7; D not resolved. V was trimmed by 8 bases and J by 2 bases, leaving 4 bases between them. The V gene's germline CDR1 is SNHLY and CDR2 FYNNEI. The CDR3 length is 10 residues. Written as DNA, the CDR3 is TGTGCCAGCCGGGCCTACGAGCAGTACTTC. Protein: CASRAYEQYF.

The CDR3 reads CASSLGGGSGETQYF. In nucleotides, the CDR3 is TGTGCCAGCAGCTTAGGAGGGGGCAGTGGAGAGACCCAGTACTTC. The rearrangement joins TRBV7-9 to TRBJ2-5; 7 bases align to TRBD1. V lost 1 base to trimming and J lost 4 bases; unmatched junction nucleotides: 6. Per germline, CDR1 SEHNR and CDR2 FQNEAQ (reference sequence). CDR3 length equals 15 residues. Using reference TRBV7-9 and TRBJ2-5 for the parts outside the CDR3, the full variable domain is DTGVSQNPRHKITKRGQNVTFRCDPISEHNRLYWYRQTLGQGPEFLTYFQNEAQLEKSRLLSDRFSAERPKGSFSTLEIQRTEQGDSAMYLCASSLGGGSGETQYFGPGTRLLVL.

The CDR3 protein is CASSRAYGYTF. Written as DNA, the CDR3 is TGTGCCAGCAGCCGCGCATATGGCTACACCTTC. The chain joins TRBV5-6 to TRBJ1-2; D remains ambiguous. The germline V gene encodes CDR1 SGHDT and CDR2 YYEEEE. The CDR3 contains 11 residues. Trimming pared 4 bases from V and 5 bases from J, leaving 6 bases between.

Concerning this clone itself: The same CDR3 can be traced to other DNA sequences in this sample. The chain has TRBV18 and TRBJ2-7, with 7 bases aligning to TRBD1. V shed 6 bases and J 3 bases; nucleotides not matched to a gene: 8. Per germline, CDR1 KGHSH and CDR2 LQKENI. The CDR3 extends over 14 amino acids. Here the CDR3 DNA reads TGTGCCAGCTCGCGATCCGGGACAGACTACGAGCAGTACTTC. Amino acids: CASSRSGTDYEQYF.

CDR3 DNA: TGTGCCAGCCGGGACAGCTCGTACAGAGATACGCAGTATTTT. Translated: CASRDSSYRDTQYF. V gene TRBV2 combines with J gene TRBJ2-3; 7 positions agree with TRBD1. This CDR3 has 14 amino acids. CDR1 SNHLY and CDR2 FYNNEI come from the germline V gene. V trimming: 8 bases; J trimming: 5 bases; junction bases outside the gene matches: 10.

This clone was found a few times. V is TRBV5-4 and J is TRBJ2-1; 10 bases line up with TRBD1. The CDR3 sequence is 16 residues long. Per the germline V gene, CDR1 is SGHNT and CDR2 is YYREEE (reference sequence). Losses at the gene ends were 0 bases for V and 11 bases for J; bases not matched to a gene: 11. CDR3 sequence reads: CASSLEGDRGGRKQFF. The CDR3 region has the DNA TGTGCCAGCAGCTTGGAAGGGGACAGGGGAGGGAGGAAGCAGTTCTTC.

This clone was recorded only once. The chain is built from TRBV2 and TRBJ1-5; 9 nucleotides align to TRBD1. Germline CDR1 is SNHLY and CDR2 is FYNNEI. The CDR3 has 13 amino acids. V was clipped by 8 bases and J by 7 bases; unmatched bases: 6. As DNA, the CDR3 is TGTGCCAGCGAACAGGGGGCACGACAGCCCCAGCATTTT. Amino acid sequence: CASEQGARQPQHF.

The V and J genes are TRBV30 and TRBJ1-1; D gene ambiguous. The CDR3 totals 13 residues. Germline V CDR1 and CDR2: GTSNPN, SVGIG (reference sequence). V dropped 0 bases and J dropped 7 bases, with 12 bases sitting between them. Here the CDR3 reads CAWSVGVGSEAFF. The CDR3 bases are TGTGCCTGGAGTGTAGGAGTAGGGAGTGAAGCTTTCTTT.

The chain carries TRBV18 and TRBJ1-2; 9 bases are a match to TRBD1. Germline CDR1 and CDR2: KGHSH and LQKENI. CDR3 length equals 14 residues. Trimming cost V 6 bases and J 8 bases; bases outside gene matches: 10. The CDR3 reads CASSTGQGVVGYTF. In nucleotides, the CDR3 is TGTGCCAGCTCGACGGGACAGGGTGTAGTAGGCTACACCTTC.

The genes are TRBV5-6 and TRBJ2-3; a weak D match, TRBD2 (5 bases). Trimming removed 4 bases at V and 2 bases at J, with 17 bases between. Looked up from germline, CDR1 is SGHDT and CDR2 is YYEEEE. The CDR3 has 16 amino acids. The CDR3 DNA reads TGTGCCAGCAGCGGAAGCCGGCCGAGGGACACAGATACGCAGTATTTT. Amino acid sequence: CASSGSRPRDTDTQYF.

Here the CDR3 DNA reads TGTGCCACCAGTGACCCAGTCGGCAGGGGTGAGGTTCAGCCCCAGCATTTT. Protein sequence: CATSDPVGRGEVQPQHF. This sequence joins TRBV24-1 and TRBJ1-5, with TRBD1 as a possible D gene (6 bases). The CDR3 contains 17 residues. Germline assignment: CDR1 KGHDR and CDR2 SFDVKD. Trimming took 4 bases from V and 6 from J, leaving 21 bases between them.

CDR3 coding DNA: TGTGCCAGCAGCCCCAGCGGGTCTTACGAGCAGTACTTC. It encodes CASSPSGSYEQYF. V gene TRBV9 combines with J gene TRBJ2-7; TRBD2 is a possible D gene (6 bases). CDR3 length equals 13 residues. The V end was cut by 4 bases, the J end by 4 bases, with 12 bases between. Germline V gene lookup returns CDR1 SGDLS and CDR2 YYNGEE.

The V call is TRBV3-1 (or the pseudogene TRBV3-2), the J call TRBJ2-7; no reliable D call. The CDR3 is 14 residues long. Germline V lookup: CDR1 LGHDT, CDR2 YNNKEL (reference sequence). The V gene lost 1 base and the J gene lost 0 bases, with 7 bases spanning the gap. DNA of the CDR3: TGTGCCAGCAGCCAAGTAACAGCCTCCTACGAGCAGTACTTC. Its protein is CASSQVTASYEQYF.

The chain has TRBV3-1 (or the pseudogene TRBV3-2) and TRBJ2-5; 12 bases match TRBD2. From germline, CDR1 is LGHDT and CDR2 YNNKEL (reference sequence). The CDR3 totals 15 residues. Germline trimming cut 4 bases from V and 5 bases from J; bases unmatched to any gene: 5. CDR3: CASSPGLAGTETQYF. The CDR3 DNA reads as TGTGCCAGCAGCCCCGGACTAGCGGGAACGGAGACCCAGTACTTC.

The rearrangement links TRBV7-8 to TRBJ1-2; unclear D gene. Between the trimmed V and J ends, which lost 3 bases and 4 bases, there was a span of 12 bases. Germline V lookup: CDR1 SGHVS, CDR2 FQNEAQ. The CDR3 covers 14 residues. CDR3 protein: CASSFDMSTYGYTF. The CDR3 DNA reads as TGTGCCAGCAGCTTTGACATGTCCACCTATGGCTACACCTTC. Complete variable domain (other parts from reference TRBV7-8 and TRBJ1-2): GAGVSQSPRYKVAKRGQDVALRCDPISGHVSLFWYQQALGQGPEFLTYFQNEAQLDKSGLPSDRFFAERPEGSVSTLKIQRTQQEDSAVYLCASSFDMSTYGYTFGSGTRLTVV.

This clone was counted once. The chain employs TRBV29-1 and TRBJ1-3; D is uncertain. V was cut by 3 bases and J by 3 bases, with 9 bases left in between. The length of the CDR3 is 13 residues. CDR1 is SQVTM, CDR2 ANQGSEA, per germline. DNA of the CDR3: TGCAGCGTTGAGGCAGGACTTGGAAACACCATATATTTT. Residues: CSVEAGLGNTIYF.

The chain joins TRBV5-1 to TRBJ2-2; 7 nucleotides match TRBD1. V shed 4 bases and J 4 bases; nucleotides not matched to a gene: 10. Germline-derived CDR1 and CDR2 are SGHRS and YFSETQ. The CDR3 runs to 16 residues. Here the CDR3 reads CASSLRSDRATGELFF. CDR3 coding DNA: TGCGCCAGCAGCCTTCGTTCCGACAGGGCCACCGGGGAGCTGTTTTTT.

V and J are TRBV3-1 (or the pseudogene TRBV3-2) and TRBJ1-4; maybe TRBD1 (6 bases). The CDR3 spans 14 residues. V dropped 3 bases and J dropped 8 bases, with 13 bases sitting between them. Germline values: CDR1 LGHDT, CDR2 YNNKEL (reference sequence). The CDR3 here is CASSQGRGEEKLFF. DNA for the CDR3: TGTGCCAGCAGCCAGGGCAGGGGAGAGGAAAAACTGTTTTTT.

This chain connects TRBV5-5 to TRBJ2-7; D remains unclear. The CDR3 totals 15 residues. The germline V gene has CDR1 SGHKS and CDR2 YYEKEE (reference sequence). Deletions cut 0 bases from V and 2 bases from J, with 12 bases between. The CDR3 nucleotides are TGTGCCAGCAGCTTGGGGCTCTCCGCTGCCTACGAGCAGTACTTC. The encoded protein is CASSLGLSAAYEQYF.

Remarks on this clone: One end of the junction fails to match germline, which may point to a read error. The V call is TRBV2, the J call TRBJ2-3, with 7 bases fitting TRBD2. The CDR3 length is 13 residues. CDR1 and CDR2 (germline): SNHLY, FYNNEI. DNA of the CDR3: TGTGCCAGCGGCGGGAGAGGCACAGATACGCAGTGTTTT. It encodes CASGGRGTDTQCF. Full variable domain (missing parts from reference TRBV2 and TRBJ2-3): EPEVTQTPSHQVTQMGQEVILRCVPISNHLYFYWYRQILGQKVEFLVSFYNNEISEKSEIFDDQFSVERPDGSNFTLKIRSTKLEDSAMYFCASGGRGTDTQCFGPGTRLTVL.

CDR3 in amino acids: CASSSPGQGAISGYNEQFF. The CDR3 bases are TGTGCCAGTAGTTCGCCGGGACAGGGGGCTATTAGCGGGTACAATGAGCAGTTCTTC. The chain recombines TRBV19 with TRBJ2-1; 12 nucleotides line up with TRBD1. Germline trimming cut 5 bases from V and 4 bases from J; bases unmatched to any gene: 15. Germline CDR1 and CDR2: LNHDA and SQIVND (reference sequence). This CDR3 has 19 amino acids.

The chain joins TRBV13 to TRBJ2-7; 10 nucleotides line up with TRBD1. The germline V gene encodes CDR1 PRHDT and CDR2 FYEKMQ (reference sequence). The V segment lost 4 bases and the J segment 4 bases; nucleotides outside the gene matches: 4. The CDR3 extends over 14 amino acids. In DNA, the CDR3 is TGTGCCAGCAGCTCGGGACAGGGGAGATACGAGCAGTACTTC. Its protein product is CASSSGQGRYEQYF.

The genes are TRBV2 and TRBJ2-4, with D possibly matching TRBD1 (5 bases). Germline V gene lookup returns CDR1 SNHLY and CDR2 FYNNEI. The CDR3 is made up of 17 amino acids. The ends were cut back, 0 bases at V and 0 bases at J, with 12 bases in the middle. In DNA form, the CDR3 reads TGTGCCAGCAGTGAAGCGATAGGGGTCGTAGCCAAAAACATTCAGTACTTC. As protein: CASSEAIGVVAKNIQYF.

The CDR3 here is CASSLDRGTEAFF. CDR3 bases: TGTGCCAGCAGCCTAGACAGGGGTACTGAAGCTTTCTTT. The chain couples TRBV28 to TRBJ1-1; TRBD1 aligns across 8 bases. The V gene's germline CDR1 is MDHEN and CDR2 SYDVKM. The CDR3 runs 13 residues. The V gene end was trimmed by 6 bases and the J gene end by 5 bases; junction bases not matched to a gene: 5.

V gene TRBV6-1 combines with J gene TRBJ2-5, with TRBD2 matching over 11 bases. Germline CDR1 is MNHNS and CDR2 is SASEGT. This CDR3 spans 16 amino acids. Trimming removed 4 bases from V and 5 bases from J; junction bases left unmatched: 9. The CDR3 sequence: CASSALTSGVGETQYF. The CDR3 DNA reads TGTGCCAGCAGTGCTCTGACTAGCGGGGTCGGGGAGACCCAGTACTTC.

The chain employs TRBV6-5 and TRBJ1-3; D gene uncertain. Trimming pared 0 bases from V and 4 bases from J, leaving 10 bases between. There are 15 residues in the CDR3. The germline V gene encodes CDR1 MNHEY and CDR2 SVGAGI. The DNA of the CDR3 is TGTGCCAGCAGTTACTCGTCGACAAAGGGAAACACCATATATTTT. Translation: CASSYSSTKGNTIYF.